Presented here are 23 T cell receptor beta chains from one specimen sequenced in a study of blood T cell repertoires in COVID-19. This table comes from immunoSEQ multiplex PCR, and its TCRdb copy is limited to in-frame clones, with some not included. The sample lists roughly 280,000 clones; 88% were seen once. Sequenced material: peripheral blood. These receptors all stem from a woman aged 30 to 39 with COVID-19, enrolled during active disease.

This chain connects TRBV2 to TRBJ2-2, with a weak D call TRBD2 (6 bases). Germline V lookup: CDR1 SNHLY, CDR2 FYNNEI. V lost 10 bases, J lost 4 bases, and 19 bases lay in between. This CDR3 spans 15 amino acids. The CDR3: CATQGLGRGTGELFF. The CDR3 bases are TGTGCCACCCAAGGGCTGGGGCGGGGCACCGGGGAGCTGTTTTTT.

CDR3 sequence: CASSSGDRNGGYTF. Here the CDR3 DNA reads TGTGCCAGCAGTTCCGGGGACAGGAATGGTGGCTACACCTTC. The rearrangement joins TRBV28 to TRBJ1-2, with 8 bases that match TRBD1. CDR1 and CDR2 from the germline V gene are MDHEN and SYDVKM. The ends lost 4 bases at V and 7 bases at J; junction bases unmatched: 8. This CDR3 spans 14 amino acids.

The chain couples TRBV2 to TRBJ2-1; 12 bases line up with TRBD2. The ends lost 11 bases at V and 6 bases at J; junction bases unmatched: 8. Germline loops: CDR1 SNHLY, CDR2 FYNNEI. The CDR3 loop spans 14 amino acids. CDR3 amino acids: CARRLAGEGNEQFF. The CDR3 DNA sequence: TGTGCCCGTCGACTAGCGGGAGAAGGCAATGAGCAGTTCTTC.

The V and J genes are TRBV18 and TRBJ2-5; 7 bases agree with TRBD2. Trimming cost V 2 bases and J 5 bases; bases outside gene matches: 2. The germline gives CDR1 KGHSH, CDR2 LQKENI. The CDR3 is made up of 13 amino acids. This chain's CDR3 is CASSPAGAETQYF. The CDR3 DNA is TGTGCCAGCTCACCAGCGGGAGCGGAGACCCAGTACTTC.

Concerning this clone itself: Other DNA sequences in this specimen translate into the identical CDR3. The V gene is TRBV30, the J gene TRBJ1-2; possible D gene TRBD1, 5 bases. Germline CDR1 is GTSNPN and CDR2 is SVGIG (reference sequence). This CDR3 has 12 residues. Trimming shortened V by 2 bases and J by 2 bases, and 6 bases separated the two germline ends. CDR3 sequence reads: CAWSRGNYGYTF. In nucleotides, the CDR3 is TGTGCCTGGAGTCGGGGGAACTATGGCTACACCTTC.

The rearrangement links TRBV5-1 to TRBJ2-7; TRBD2 might be the D (5 bases). CDR1 is SGHRS and CDR2 is YFSETQ in the germline V gene. V gave up 4 bases and J gave up 6 bases, with 14 bases separating them. This CDR3 comprises 13 residues. This CDR3 reads CASSPGSRVEQYF. For the CDR3, the DNA is TGCGCCAGCAGCCCGGGGTCGCGGGTCGAGCAGTACTTC.

This chain joins TRBV6-6 and TRBJ1-4, with TRBD1 matching over 9 bases. J was trimmed by 5 bases and V by 6 bases; bases with no gene match: 7. CDR3 length: 15 amino acids. Germline CDR1 is MNHNY and CDR2 is SVGAGI (reference sequence). The CDR3 bases are TGTGCCAGCAGAAAGCCGGGACAGGGAAATGAAAAACTGTTTTTT. Its protein product is CASRKPGQGNEKLFF.

The genes are TRBV16 and TRBJ1-2, with 9 bases fitting TRBD1. J was trimmed by 5 bases and V by 4 bases; bases with no gene match: 5. This CDR3 is 14 amino acids long. CDR1 and CDR2 from the germline V gene are KGHSY and FQNENV. CDR3: CASSRTGTGYGYTF. The CDR3, as DNA: TGTGCCAGCAGCCGCACCGGGACAGGGTATGGCTACACCTTC.

The chain has TRBV14 and TRBJ1-1; D ambiguous. Germline V CDR1 and CDR2: SGHDN, FVKESK. The CDR3 loop spans 12 amino acids. The ends were cut back, 5 bases at V and 11 bases at J, with 15 bases in the middle. The CDR3 sequence: CASSAEGRRAFF. The CDR3 bases are TGTGCCAGCAGCGCGGAGGGCAGGCGGGCTTTCTTT.

The rearrangement links TRBV29-1 to TRBJ2-1, with D perhaps TRBD2 (6 bases). This CDR3 is built from 15 residues. Trimming pared 3 bases from V and 7 bases from J, leaving 19 bases between. The germline CDR1 and CDR2 sequences are SQVTM and ANQGSEA. CDR3 amino acids: CSVDSPSEFKNEQFF. The CDR3 coding sequence is TGCAGCGTTGACTCTCCTAGCGAGTTTAAAAATGAGCAGTTCTTC.

The chain combines TRBV7-9 with TRBJ2-5; 11 bases match TRBD2. CDR1 and CDR2 (germline): SEHNR, FQNEAQ (reference sequence). The ends lost 4 bases at V and 2 bases at J; junction bases unmatched: 9. This CDR3 is 17 amino acids long. The chain's CDR3 is CASSSPRLAGSQETQYF. In nucleotides, the CDR3 is TGTGCCAGCAGCTCCCCCCGACTAGCGGGATCACAAGAGACCCAGTACTTC.

The V and J genes are TRBV28 and TRBJ1-2; 9 nucleotides agree with TRBD1. Germline CDR1 reads MDHEN; CDR2 reads SYDVKM. The V gene end was trimmed by 5 bases and the J gene end by 4 bases; junction bases not matched to a gene: 5. The CDR3 extends over 14 amino acids. The chain's CDR3 is CASSPGQGTYGYTF. As DNA, the CDR3 is TGTGCCAGCAGTCCAGGACAGGGGACCTATGGCTACACCTTC.

This chain's CDR3 is CASSLTGTGNTIYF. CDR3 DNA sequence: TGTGCCAGCAGCCTGACAGGGACTGGAAACACCATATATTTT. The chain combines TRBV28 with TRBJ1-3, with TRBD1 identical over 7 bases. Germline lookup yields CDR1 MDHEN and CDR2 SYDVKM. The CDR3 loop spans 14 amino acids. The V and J ends lost 6 bases and 2 bases, in that order; junction bases with no gene match: 4.

The chain employs TRBV7-2 and TRBJ1-5, with D perhaps TRBD1 (6 bases). The V end lost 5 bases, the J end lost 14 bases, and 19 bases lay between the germline ends. The CDR3 totals 13 residues. Germline CDR1 and CDR2: SGHTA and FQGNSA. CDR3 protein: CASSAALQGEKHF. CDR3 sequence (DNA): TGTGCCAGCAGCGCCGCCTTACAGGGAGAGAAGCATTTT.

The sample holds a few counts of this clone. The gene calls are TRBV28 and TRBJ2-2; 7 nucleotides line up with TRBD2. Germline CDR1 is MDHEN and CDR2 is SYDVKM. V shed 6 bases and J 1 base; nucleotides not matched to a gene: 2. This CDR3 contains 14 residues. The CDR3 region is CASRLARNTGELFF. CDR3 DNA sequence: TGTGCCAGCAGACTAGCGAGGAACACCGGGGAGCTGTTTTTT.

Here the CDR3 reads CASSLGLQETQYF. In DNA form, the CDR3 reads TGTGCCAGCAGCCTCGGACTACAAGAGACCCAGTACTTC. The chain employs TRBV3-1 (or the pseudogene TRBV3-2) and TRBJ2-5; D perhaps matches TRBD2 (6 bases). V dropped 4 bases and J dropped 2 bases, with 8 bases sitting between them. The germline V gene encodes CDR1 LGHDT and CDR2 YNNKEL (reference sequence). CDR3 length: 13 residues.

The V gene is TRBV6-5, the J gene TRBJ1-5, with 9 positions matching TRBD1. This CDR3 region has 15 residues. J gave up 2 bases and V 6 bases, and 5 bases lay outside the gene matches. Per germline, CDR1 MNHEY and CDR2 SVGAGI. CDR3 DNA: TGTGCCAGCAGGGGGGGACAGGGTGGCAATCAGCCCCAGCATTTT. Its translation is CASRGGQGGNQPQHF.

The J gene is TRBJ1-2, the V gene TRBV2, with 8 bases that match TRBD1. From germline, CDR1 is SNHLY and CDR2 FYNNEI. CDR3 length: 14 residues. V shed 6 bases and J 7 bases; nucleotides not matched to a gene: 10. CDR3 sequence reads: CASSAQGEGGGYTF. DNA of the CDR3: TGTGCCAGCAGCGCACAGGGGGAAGGGGGTGGCTACACCTTC.

This rearrangement joins TRBV5-1 to TRBJ2-5; 9 bases agree with TRBD1. Looked up from germline, CDR1 is SGHRS and CDR2 is YFSETQ. V lost 3 bases, J lost 5 bases, and 5 bases stayed unmatched. The CDR3 is 14 residues long. The CDR3 coding sequence is TGCGCCAGCAGCTCAGGACAGGGGAGGGAGACCCAGTACTTC. Translated: CASSSGQGRETQYF.

The chain is built from TRBV27 and TRBJ1-3, with no clear D. The CDR3 covers 19 residues. V was trimmed by 3 bases and J by 0 bases, leaving 21 bases between them. In germline, CDR1 is MNHEY, CDR2 SMNVEV (reference sequence). CDR3 nucleotide sequence: TGTGCCAGCAGTTTGGAGGCCGGGAGGGAGTTGAGCTCTGGAAACACCATATATTTT. Protein product: CASSLEAGRELSSGNTIYF.

With respect to this clone: Other nucleotide sequences in the sample specify the same CDR3. CDR3 residues: CASSLGRSNYGYTF. For the CDR3, the DNA is TGTGCCAGCAGTCTGGGGAGATCTAACTATGGCTACACCTTC. This sequence joins TRBV28 and TRBJ1-2; D uncertain. The germline V and J ends were trimmed by 5 bases and 0 bases, with 10 bases remaining between them. From germline, CDR1 is MDHEN and CDR2 SYDVKM. The CDR3 is 14 amino acids.

The chain couples TRBV5-6 to TRBJ1-1; D is perhaps TRBD1 (5 bases). The CDR3 length is 13 residues. Trimming shortened V by 0 bases and J by 6 bases, and 9 bases separated the two germline ends. Germline assignment: CDR1 SGHDT and CDR2 YYEEEE. CDR3 protein: CASSLGGGPEAFF. The CDR3, as DNA: TGTGCCAGCAGCTTGGGCGGGGGACCTGAAGCTTTCTTT. The full variable domain, in which reference TRBV5-6 and TRBJ1-1 provide the parts outside the CDR3, is DAGVTQSPTHLIKTRGQQVTLRCSPKSGHDTVSWYQQALGQGPQFIFQYYEEEERQRGNFPDRFSGHQFPNYSSELNVNALLLGDSALYLCASSLGGGPEAFFGQGTRLTVV.

The chain recombines TRBV4-3 with TRBJ1-5, with 7 bases matching TRBD1. After removal of 0 bases from V and 5 bases from J, the junction contained 13 bases not matched to a gene. The CDR3 length is 18 residues. CDR1 is LGHNA and CDR2 is YSLEER in the germline V gene. As DNA, the CDR3 is TGCGCCAGCAGCCAAGATCTTGTAGGGGGCCGGAGGGATCAGCCCCAGCATTTT. Translation gives CASSQDLVGGRRDQPQHF.